This TCR beta chain was obtained from a study of shared clonotypes between healthy human individuals. Those who donated were healthy HIV-negative adults, with no recent acute infections or vaccinations reported. Caucasian adults living in Nashville, Tennessee, provided all samples. CD45RO+ cells plus CCR7-negative CD45RA+ TemRA cells formed CD8 memory. With respect to this clone: It differs at one base from a far larger clone, so likely a read error.

Germline CDR1 is SGHVS and CDR2 is FNYEAQ. The CDR3 loop spans 16 amino acids. Trimming took 3 bases from V and 6 from J, leaving 20 bases between them. Using immunoSEQ multiplex PCR, the repertoire was profiled, and TCRdb retains in-frame clones only, with some absent. Of about 120,000 clones listed, around 65% were seen once; the top ten hold 24%. Sequenced input: memory CD8+ T cells sorted from blood. Subset specified: CD45RO+ cells pooled with CCR7-negative TemRA cells. The source is a woman in her 30s in good health. The chain combines TRBV7-6 with TRBJ1-1, with a tentative D call TRBD1 (6 bases). The CDR3 nucleotides read TGTGCCAGCAGCTTCGTCCTGGGGGGGGGCATCTCTGAAGCTTTCTTT. Translation: CASSFVLGGGISEAFF.